The sequence of this T cell receptor beta chain was determined in a study of cytomegalovirus exposure and HLA in healthy donors (dated by TCRdb to about 2017). Background for the entire study: According to an earlier analysis of 587 of the donors, about 190 million T cells yielded some 120 million unique TCR beta sequences and about 280 Gb of sequence data. An early release that covered approximately 600 HLA-typed donors contained around 300 gigabases of sequencing data and around 85 million unique TCR sequences. Every discovery cohort repertoire had been produced on one sequencing platform. High-throughput TCR immunosequencing, statistical association of individual TCRs with disease status, and machine learning were combined to predict cytomegalovirus infection status. A later analysis re-analyzed previously published TCR beta repertoires from 500 to 700 donors and added high-resolution HLA genotyping to study TCR occurrence patterns. In an earlier analysis of 550 to 700 of the donors, high-throughput TCR beta sequencing was used to judge whether each TCR beta V gene segment behaved as functional or pseudogenic. On average, roughly 250,000 unique TCR beta nucleotide sequences were sequenced per donor among roughly 430 genotyped donors of the cohort, with roughly 18% of those sequences being non-productive. Several DR-DQ haplotypes were handled as single units for association and clustering, since linkage in the cohort was strong. Of the roughly 410 genotyped donors, 75% to 85% were placed in the genetic ancestry cluster associated with self-reported Caucasian donors. Rather than using new phenotypic data, the later analysis identified candidate immune exposures from TCR beta sequences and from how often those sequences occurred across donors. The number of typed donors differed by locus: about 620-630 for A, B, C, DRB1 and DQB1; 522 for DQA1; fewer than 610 for DPA1; and around 450 for DPB1. A later genetic analysis took genome-wide SNP genotypes for about three fifths of the 666 donors and used that subset as a discovery cohort. Donor age, sex, ethnicity and CMV serostatus were collected together with the repertoire data. Using immunosequencing, the study profiled T cell repertoires from fewer than 700 subjects and related those repertoires to cytomegalovirus serostatus. The study aimed to test whether cataloging public T cell receptors could reveal signatures of past pathogen exposure. A separate validation cohort of roughly 130 different subjects was used in addition to the roughly 720-subject first cohort. HLA typing covered class I and class II loci at four-digit resolution. The paper's findings and limits, for the study overall: Some IMGT-functional V segments, including TRBV6-2 and TRBV6-3, could not be told apart with the 87-base-pair reads, so those segments were excluded. A further reported finding was that TCR beta sequences accurately predicted the HLA-A and HLA-B alleles for most subjects in the first cohort. Linkage disequilibrium might explain the correlated functional status among segregating V segments, but an unknown experimental factor could not be ruled out. While some public TCRs were present in many individuals, most TCR sequences turned up only very rarely across donors. The study listed around 160 TCR beta chains as associated with cytomegalovirus. In vitro tests confirmed that a few of the cytomegalovirus-associated TCR beta chains recognize cytomegalovirus antigens. In a later genetic analysis, fewer N-insertions in productive TCRs were reported among donors in an Asian-associated ancestry cluster than the approximately 670-donor mean. The earlier analysis of approximately 590 of the donors excluded roughly 16 rarely observed V segments, including chromosome 9 orphons, because counts were too low. Because HLA typing was missing for some donors at each locus, association tests included only the typed subset. In a later genetic analysis, a missense DCLRE1C variant was associated with V-gene and J-gene trimming of TCR beta chains, and the association was replicated in an independent cohort. The only immune exposure information available for the cohort was CMV serostatus. A later analysis found that TCR association rates varied across HLA loci, with DRB1 alleles showing the most associated TCRs and HLA-C alleles the fewest. In a later analysis, 16,951 TCR beta sequences were associated with specific HLA alleles at a false discovery rate of 0.05. In both the original and validation cohorts, the classifier was reported to diagnose cytomegalovirus status with high specificity and sensitivity. Sequencing depth was assumed to be roughly uniform across donors in the presence/absence analyses, though that assumption may not hold. When HLA alleles, especially DR and DQ, strongly co-occurred, TCR associations were difficult to assign to individual alleles. In a later analysis, HLA-associated TCR beta chains were found to be more clonally expanded and to have lower generation probabilities than equally common non-associated chains. Only TCR beta chains were sequenced in this cohort, and the absence of alpha or paired-chain data limited detectable features. Broadly in line with IMGT annotations, most TCR beta V segments showed up in productive rearrangements about 87% or about 30% of the time in an earlier analysis of several hundred of the donors. According to the authors, the approach could potentially be generalized to other disease states and immunological phenotypes. Several of the top co-occurrence clusters appeared to be linked to parvovirus B19, influenza, CMV and Epstein-Barr virus, according to a later analysis. In a later analysis, most CMV-associated TCR beta chains were found to appear HLA-restricted, with HLA associations seemingly driven largely by CMV exposure. A cluster of highly shared sequence variants was judged likely to be a technical artifact of the sequencing pipeline.

In the germline V gene, CDR1 corresponds to SGDLS and CDR2 to YYNGEE. The CDR3 numbers 15 residues from cysteine through phenylalanine. Only CDR3 DNA remains: 45 bases, in frame from the first base. V lost 3 bases and J lost 5 bases, and the count of bases not matched to a germline gene is 7. Of note for this clone: What this receptor recognizes is not known. No much larger clone is present one base from it, and per-base qualities are unavailable.

The cohort comprised several hundred healthy bone marrow donors. Cohort members were all nominally healthy when sampled, although unrecorded immune exposures were likely present. The donor was CMV seronegative and was included in the group of under 450 seronegative cohort members. Every donor gave a peripheral blood sample, and the peripheral blood mononuclear cells from that sample were used for TCR beta sequencing. Genomic DNA was extracted from the blood cell samples with the Qiagen DNeasy Blood Extraction Kit. The receptor library was made with the immunoSEQ multiplex PCR assay. A mixture of 60 forward primers for TCR Vbeta segments and 13 reverse primers for TCR Jbeta segments was used in the multiplex PCR. A multiplex PCR assay on genomic DNA amplified the CDR3 region of rearranged TCR beta genes. The Illumina HiSeq System was used to sequence the amplified TCR beta libraries as 87-base-pair reads. As for how the authors treated the data: A later analysis tallied tens of millions of unique TCR beta chains across the 700 or so repertoires, and some 10 million of those chains were shared by two or more donors. Raw reads were error-corrected and collapsed into unique sequences by a nearest-neighbor algorithm in which closely related sequences were merged to remove PCR and sequencing errors. To assign V, D and J gene segments, CDR3 sequences were aligned to IMGT reference sequences. For a sequence to be retained, a match of at least six nucleotides was required to both a V gene segment and a J gene segment. A rearrangement was called productive if the CDR3 had no stop codons and remained in frame with V and J, and every other rearrangement was called non-productive. Following IMGT convention, CDR3 was defined as the stretch from the second conserved V-encoded cysteine up to the conserved J-encoded phenylalanine. In an earlier analysis of more than 550 of the donors, sequences lacking an unambiguous match to a single V gene segment were excluded. An earlier analysis of a few hundred of the donors classified V segments as functional when productive rearrangements were above 56.7% and as segregating when the standard deviation between donors was above 5%. A statistical classification framework was developed to diagnose cytomegalovirus status using the catalog of TCR beta chain sequences. In a later analysis, TCR nucleotide sequences were compared against IMGT/GENE-DB human TR gene sequences so that V and J genes could be assigned. A later analysis assigned CDR3 sequences and most-parsimonious VDJ recombination scenarios with the TCRdist pipeline. In a later analysis, each TCR beta chain was defined by its CDR3 amino acid sequence together with its V-gene family, and reads without a unique V-gene family were excluded. A later analysis removed 600 or so highly shared, low-generation-probability nucleotide sequences to deal with suspected cross-contamination and a sequencing artifact. In a later analysis, a clonal expansion index was calculated for each public chain from normalized within-repertoire ranks of inferred template counts. In a later analysis, generation probabilities were computed using a VDJ recombination model fitted to out-of-frame rearrangements, and the results were checked against IGoR. A later analysis scored TCR-TCR, TCR-HLA and TCR-CMV co-occurrence with hypergeometric tests, applying a repertoire-size bias correction to TCR pairs. False discovery rates were estimated in a later analysis by permuting HLA or CMV assignments 20 times. In a later analysis, co-occurring TCRs were grouped with DBSCAN, and TCRdist sequence similarity was added when clustering was performed within HLA-allele-positive subsets. For co-occurrence clustering, repertoires with fewer than 30,000 or more than 120,000 public chains were excluded, along with about five repertoires with anomalous nucleotide sharing. Entries here come from immuneACCESS through TCRdb and include only in-frame sequences with V and J called. Some clones fail to appear in such tables; in the studies checked, an unresolved V gene covers under half of the shortfall, and the cause of the remainder is unknown. V and J calls and clone size are given by that table; D and trimming were obtained from the DNA. For this sample the table gives around 160,000 clones, of which roughly 73% were detected only once. 1.6% of the sample rests with the top ten.

The sequence derives from a woman younger than 35 in good health and CMV-seronegative. The sequenced material came from PBMCs. Rearrangement joined TRBV9 to TRBJ2-2; the central 7 bases match TRBD2. The CDR3 sequence is CASSATSVRTGELFF. The nucleotide sequence is TGTGCCAGCAGCGCAACTAGCGTTCGGACCGGGGAGCTGTTTTTT.